These T cell receptor beta chains were read from a single sample in a study of blood T cell repertoires in COVID-19. The data were produced by immunoSEQ multiplex PCR, yet TCRdb's version contains in-frame clones alone and is incomplete. The sample gives hundreds of thousands of clones, roughly 91% of which show up once; around 7.8% is in the top ten. The specimen sequenced was peripheral blood. The receptors here all came from a woman between 50 and 59 years old with COVID-19, enrolled during active disease. Both conserved end residues are part of each CDR3. A D gene is named only where the DNA matches it firmly. Size tells how often a clone was seen (once, few, many) or the class of an expanded clone, and some rows leave it out.

TRBJ2-7	.	.	TRBV11-2	TGTGCCAGCAGCATGGCGGACTCCTACGAGCAGTACTTC	CASSMADSYEQYF
TRBJ1-2	.	TRBD1	TRBV5-1	TGCGCCAGCAGCTTGGAGGGACAGGGGATGTTAGGCTATGGCTACACCTTC	CASSLEGQGMLGYGYTF
TRBJ1-2	.	.	TRBV10-3	TGTGCCACCACCAAAACGGGGAATAACTATGGCTACACCTTC	CATTKTGNNYGYTF
TRBJ2-7	.	TRBD2	TRBV9	TGTGCCAGCGGGGGGGGAACCTACGAGCAGTACTTC	CASGGGTYEQYF
TRBJ1-5	once	TRBD1	TRBV7-9	TGTGCCAGCAGCTCGGACAGGGATAGGTTTCAGCCCCAGCATTTT	CASSSDRDRFQPQHF
TRBJ2-1	.	TRBD2	TRBV6-5	TGTGCCAGCACACCGGGCCCGGGAGGCAATGAGCAGTTCTTC	CASTPGPGGNEQFF
TRBJ2-1	.	.	TRBV5-4	TGTGCCAGCAGCTTGGATCCTAGCTCCTACAATGAGCAGTTCTTC	CASSLDPSSYNEQFF
TRBJ1-2	.	.	TRBV3-1/TRBV3-2	TGTGCCAGCAGTGGCGGTTCGAGTCATGGCTACACCTTC	CASSGGSSHGYTF
TRBJ2-7	.	TRBD2	TRBV6-4	TGTGCCAGCAGTGGAGTGGCGGGGGGGCCTTCCTACGAGCAGTACTTC	CASSGVAGGPSYEQYF
TRBJ1-2	.	TRBD1	TRBV20-1	TGCAGTGCTGGGACAGGTTATGGCTACACCTTC	CSAGTGYGYTF
TRBJ1-6	.	TRBD1	TRBV6-5	TGTGCCAGCAGGCCGCTAGGACAGGGTGACTCACCCCTCCACTTT	CASRPLGQGDSPLHF
TRBJ1-6	.	TRBD1	TRBV28	TGTGCCAGCAGCCGGACAGGGTCAAATTCACCCCTCCACTTT	CASSRTGSNSPLHF
TRBJ1-4	.	.	TRBV20-1	TGCAGTGCTCTCGGTGGTGAAAAACTGTTTTTT	CSALGGEKLFF
TRBJ1-2	.	.	TRBV4-1	TGCGCCAGCAGCCAAGTTCGGGGTTCGAATGGCTACACCTTC	CASSQVRGSNGYTF
TRBJ1-5	.	.	TRBV30	TGTGCCTGGAGTCGGGGATTTGGCAATCAGCCCCAGCATTTT	CAWSRGFGNQPQHF
TRBJ1-5	.	.	TRBV19	TGTGCCAGTAGTATCCAGATCAATCAGCCCCAGCATTTT	CASSIQINQPQHF
TRBJ1-3	.	.	TRBV11-2	TGTGCCAGCAGCCAACGTACACAAGTCTCTGGAAACACCATATATTTT	CASSQRTQVSGNTIYF
TRBJ1-1	.	.	TRBV3-1/TRBV3-2	TGTGCCAGCAGCCGCGCTGGGGGGGACATGGGCACTGAAGCTTTCTTT	CASSRAGGDMGTEAFF
TRBJ1-5	.	.	TRBV7-9	TGTGCCAGCAGCTATCAGGGTGGCAATCAGCCCCAGCATTTT	CASSYQGGNQPQHF
TRBJ2-7	.	TRBD1	TRBV6-5	TGTGCCAGCAGTTCAGGGGGCTCCTACGAGCAGTACTTC	CASSSGGSYEQYF
TRBJ1-1	.	.	TRBV4-1	TGCGCCAGCAGCCCAAGCGGGGGGAGGGTAGCTTTCTTT	CASSPSGGRVAFF
TRBJ1-1	.	.	TRBV2	TGTGCCAGCAGAAAGTCCACGGGGGAGGGCACTGAAGCTTTCTTT	CASRKSTGEGTEAFF